A selection of T cell receptor beta chains follows, all from one sample in a study of Tregs in tolerant kidney transplant recipients. Method: immunoSEQ multiplex PCR; TCRdb's copy keeps in-frame clones and lacks some. The sample has roughly 80,000 clones, more than 85% seen once; the top ten hold 0.34%. The sequences come from Tregs from blood, collected before the transplant. The receptors originated from a human donor who received a combined kidney and bone marrow transplant. CDR3s include the opening cysteine and the closing phenylalanine or tryptophan. The D gene is left open where the match is weak. Clone size is not always given. Where it is, it says once, few, many or a class for expanded clones.

V gene: TRBV6-1
J gene: TRBJ2-3
D gene: .
CDR3 length: 14
clone size: once
CDR3 protein: CATSDYSRTDTQYF
CDR3 DNA: TGTGCCACCTCGGACTATTCCCGCACAGATACGCAGTATTTT

V gene: TRBV7-9
J gene: TRBJ1-2
D gene: .
CDR3 length: 13
clone size: .
CDR3 protein: CASSRARDYGYTF
CDR3 DNA: TGTGCCAGCAGCCGCGCCCGGGACTATGGCTACACCTTC

V gene: TRBV4-1
J gene: TRBJ2-6
D gene: .
CDR3 length: 19
clone size: .
CDR3 protein: CASSHRTGREDSGANVLTF
CDR3 DNA: TGCGCCAGCAGCCACCGGACAGGGAGGGAGGACTCTGGGGCCAACGTCCTGACTTTC

V gene: TRBV7-2
J gene: TRBJ2-5
D gene: TRBD1
CDR3 length: 13
clone size: .
CDR3 protein: CASSFEGAGTQYF
CDR3 DNA: TGTGCCAGCAGCTTTGAGGGGGCGGGCACCCAGTACTTC

V gene: TRBV6-1
J gene: TRBJ2-7
D gene: TRBD1
CDR3 length: 16
clone size: .
CDR3 protein: CASSEAANRGAGEQYF
CDR3 DNA: TGTGCCAGCAGTGAAGCGGCTAACAGGGGGGCTGGGGAGCAGTACTTC

V gene: TRBV10-2
J gene: TRBJ1-2
D gene: TRBD1
CDR3 length: 13
clone size: .
CDR3 protein: CASRKDRVVDYTF
CDR3 DNA: TGCGCCAGCAGAAAGGACAGGGTCGTGGACTACACCTTC

V gene: TRBV9
J gene: TRBJ2-5
D gene: TRBD1
CDR3 length: 16
clone size: .
CDR3 protein: CASSVWGDREGETQYF
CDR3 DNA: TGTGCCAGCAGCGTATGGGGGGACAGGGAAGGCGAGACCCAGTACTTC

V gene: TRBV6-1
J gene: TRBJ2-1
D gene: .
CDR3 length: 12
clone size: .
CDR3 protein: CASSRSYNEQFF
CDR3 DNA: TGTGCCAGCAGCCGCTCCTACAATGAGCAGTTCTTC

V gene: TRBV28
J gene: TRBJ1-4
D gene: .
CDR3 length: 17
clone size: .
CDR3 protein: CASSFFGRAGGNEKLFF
CDR3 DNA: TGTGCCAGCAGTTTTTTCGGCAGGGCTGGGGGTAATGAAAAACTGTTTTTT

V gene: TRBV19
J gene: TRBJ2-5
D gene: TRBD2
CDR3 length: 16
clone size: .
CDR3 protein: CASSPASGRAWETQYF
CDR3 DNA: TGTGCCAGTAGTCCAGCTAGCGGGAGGGCCTGGGAGACCCAGTACTTC

V gene: TRBV28
J gene: TRBJ1-2
D gene: .
CDR3 length: 13
clone size: .
CDR3 protein: CASSLQSGNGYTF
CDR3 DNA: TGTGCCAGCAGTTTGCAGTCAGGGAATGGCTACACCTTC

V gene: TRBV10-2
J gene: TRBJ1-2
D gene: .
CDR3 length: 15
clone size: .
CDR3 protein: CASTPRALSRNGYTF
CDR3 DNA: TGCGCCAGCACCCCAAGGGCCCTGAGCCGGAATGGCTACACCTTC

V gene: TRBV5-4
J gene: TRBJ2-5
D gene: .
CDR3 length: 14
clone size: .
CDR3 protein: CASSFGGLQETQYF
CDR3 DNA: TGTGCCAGCAGCTTTGGCGGACTCCAAGAGACCCAGTACTTC

V gene: TRBV7-3
J gene: TRBJ1-1
D gene: TRBD1
CDR3 length: 14
clone size: .
CDR3 protein: CASSSGTANTEAFF
CDR3 DNA: TGTGCCAGCAGCTCCGGGACAGCGAACACTGAAGCTTTCTTT

V gene: TRBV5-1
J gene: TRBJ2-2
D gene: .
CDR3 length: 15
clone size: .
CDR3 protein: CASSLREDSTGELFF
CDR3 DNA: TGCGCCAGCAGCTTGAGGGAGGACAGCACCGGGGAGCTGTTTTTT

V gene: TRBV28
J gene: TRBJ2-1
D gene: TRBD2
CDR3 length: 19
clone size: .
CDR3 protein: CASSLPTSGRALFYNEQFF
CDR3 DNA: TGTGCCAGCAGTTTGCCGACTAGCGGGAGGGCTCTTTTCTACAATGAGCAGTTCTTC

V gene: TRBV7-3
J gene: TRBJ2-7
D gene: TRBD1
CDR3 length: 14
clone size: .
CDR3 protein: CASSSTGNSYEQYF
CDR3 DNA: TGTGCCAGCAGCTCGACAGGGAATTCCTACGAGCAGTACTTC

V gene: TRBV27
J gene: TRBJ2-5
D gene: .
CDR3 length: 13
clone size: .
CDR3 protein: CASSLRGSETQYF
CDR3 DNA: TGTGCCAGCAGTTTAAGGGGCTCAGAGACCCAGTACTTC

V gene: TRBV7-7
J gene: TRBJ2-7
D gene: TRBD1
CDR3 length: 14
clone size: .
CDR3 protein: CASSPGTGAYEQYF
CDR3 DNA: TGTGCCAGCAGCCCCGGGACAGGGGCTTACGAGCAGTACTTC

V gene: TRBV14
J gene: TRBJ2-1
D gene: .
CDR3 length: 16
clone size: .
CDR3 protein: CASSPLLWAAYNEQFF
CDR3 DNA: TGTGCCAGCAGCCCTTTGCTCTGGGCAGCCTACAATGAGCAGTTCTTC

V gene: TRBV28
J gene: TRBJ2-2
D gene: TRBD2
CDR3 length: 15
clone size: .
CDR3 protein: CASRASGRAPGELFF
CDR3 DNA: TGTGCCAGCCGAGCTAGCGGGAGGGCCCCCGGGGAGCTGTTTTTT

V gene: TRBV18
J gene: TRBJ2-5
D gene: TRBD1
CDR3 length: 14
clone size: .
CDR3 protein: CASSPSQGWETQYF
CDR3 DNA: TGTGCCAGCTCACCGTCACAGGGGTGGGAGACCCAGTACTTC

V gene: TRBV4-2
J gene: TRBJ2-1
D gene: .
CDR3 length: 15
clone size: .
CDR3 protein: CASSQAGGVRNEQFF
CDR3 DNA: TGTGCCAGCAGCCAAGCCGGTGGGGTCAGGAATGAGCAGTTCTTC

V gene: TRBV7-3
J gene: TRBJ2-6
D gene: .
CDR3 length: 15
clone size: .
CDR3 protein: CASSLQGAGANVLTF
CDR3 DNA: TGTGCCAGCAGTCTTCAGGGAGCTGGGGCCAACGTCCTGACTTTC

V gene: TRBV28
J gene: TRBJ2-7
D gene: .
CDR3 length: 12
clone size: .
CDR3 protein: CASRSDSYEQYF
CDR3 DNA: TGTGCCAGCAGATCGGACAGCTACGAGCAGTACTTC

V gene: TRBV27
J gene: TRBJ2-7
D gene: .
CDR3 length: 12
clone size: .
CDR3 protein: CASSLPSYEQYF
CDR3 DNA: TGTGCCAGCAGTTTACCCTCCTACGAGCAGTACTTC

V gene: TRBV5-5
J gene: TRBJ1-5
D gene: .
CDR3 length: 13
clone size: .
CDR3 protein: CASSLGQDQPQHF
CDR3 DNA: TGTGCCAGCAGCTTGGGTCAGGATCAGCCCCAGCATTTT

V gene: TRBV5-1
J gene: TRBJ1-2
D gene: .
CDR3 length: 14
clone size: .
CDR3 protein: CASSLGAANYGYTF
CDR3 DNA: TGCGCCAGCAGCTTGGGGGCAGCTAACTATGGCTACACCTTC

V gene: TRBV11-3
J gene: TRBJ2-5
D gene: .
CDR3 length: 14
clone size: .
CDR3 protein: CASSPGTAPETQYF
CDR3 DNA: TGTGCCAGCAGCCCAGGGACGGCCCCCGAGACCCAGTACTTC